What follows describes a single TCR beta chain. This sample was included in a study of blood T cells in healthy people across ages. The ends were cut back, 1 base at V and 5 bases at J, with 15 bases in the middle. This CDR3 has 15 amino acids. Germline V gene data show CDR1 as MDHEN and CDR2 as SYDVKM. Each donor had approximately 10 milliliters of peripheral blood drawn. Isolation yielded PBMCs, at least 7 million per sample, in every case. The authors ran a second PCR of roughly 6 to 12 cycles using a sample-barcoded 5' primer and a J-beta primer mix. Every single cDNA molecule received a tag from a template-switch adaptor with 12 random nucleotides. TCRdb redid the calling of the 5' RACE reads with MiXCR, one entry per CDR3 protein. The sample carries roughly 1.4 million distinct CDR3 sequences, approximately 59% recorded once.

The source material was blood. The receptor's source is a man aged 18 to 30 in good health. The chain uses TRBV28 and TRBJ2-7; D is perhaps TRBD1 (5 bases). The CDR3 sequence is CASSLSGAGCHEQYF. The CDR3 bases are TGTGCCAGCAGTTTATCGGGTGCAGGGTGCCACGAGCAGTACTTC.